The source of this T cell receptor beta chain is a study of blood T cell repertoires in COVID-19. Study details: Acute and convalescent COVID-19 samples came from the United States, Italy and Spain. T cells, B-cell-depleted T cells, or PBMCs provided the cDNA or gDNA that served as material.

CDR1 and CDR2 (germline): GTSNPN, SVGIG (reference sequence). The CDR3 extends over 15 amino acids. Trimming left V 3 bases short and J 0 bases short, with 12 bases between. Only in-frame clones appear in the TCRdb table, and some are missing; sequencing was by immunoSEQ multiplex PCR. The sample holds under 150,000 clones, around 84% seen once. This TCR derives from a woman in her forties or fifties with acute or convalescent COVID-19. This chain joins TRBV30 and TRBJ2-1; D call uncertain. Input material: peripheral blood. The CDR3 sequence: CAWRRRDRSYNEQFF. The CDR3 DNA follows: TGTGCCTGGAGGAGGAGAGACCGCTCCTACAATGAGCAGTTCTTC.